These T cell receptor beta chains were read from a single sample in a study of blood T cell repertoires in COVID-19. Repertoires were generated with immunoSEQ multiplex PCR, while TCRdb's copy carries only in-frame clones and drops some. There are about 200,000 clones in the sample; about nine tenths occur only once, and around 7% lies in the top ten. Sequencing was done on a sample of peripheral blood. The receptors originated from a man aged 40-55 years with acute or convalescent COVID-19. Each CDR3 is given with its conserved first and last residue. The order of the fields is V gene, clone size, D gene, J gene, CDR3 protein, CDR3 DNA. The D gene is left open where the match is weak. Clone size is shown for a subset of rows, as once, few, many or a class of expanded clone.

v_gene: TRBV5-1
abundance: NA
d_gene: NA
j_gene: TRBJ1-5
CDR3aa: CASSLVPSQPQHF
CDR3nt: TGCGCCAGCAGCTTGGTTCCCTCCCAGCCCCAGCATTTT

v_gene: TRBV29-1
abundance: NA
d_gene: NA
j_gene: TRBJ1-3
CDR3aa: CSVVEQGGNTIYF
CDR3nt: TGCAGCGTTGTCGAACAGGGTGGAAACACCATATATTTT

v_gene: TRBV6-5
abundance: NA
d_gene: NA
j_gene: TRBJ1-2
CDR3aa: CASSYAGQTRYGYTF
CDR3nt: TGTGCCAGCAGTTACGCGGGCCAAACTAGGTATGGCTACACCTTC

v_gene: TRBV3-1/TRBV3-2
abundance: NA
d_gene: NA
j_gene: TRBJ2-7
CDR3aa: CASSPSRLLYEQYF
CDR3nt: TGTGCCAGCAGCCCCAGTAGACTCCTCTACGAGCAGTACTTC

v_gene: TRBV9
abundance: once
d_gene: NA
j_gene: TRBJ2-1
CDR3aa: CASSHIIAKGSYNEQFF
CDR3nt: TGTGCCAGCAGCCATATCATAGCGAAGGGCTCCTACAATGAGCAGTTCTTC

v_gene: TRBV7-8
abundance: once
d_gene: TRBD2
j_gene: TRBJ2-5
CDR3aa: CASSLSERGGRETQYF
CDR3nt: TGTGCCAGCAGCTTAAGCGAGCGGGGGGGCCGGGAGACCCAGTACTTC

v_gene: TRBV15
abundance: once
d_gene: NA
j_gene: TRBJ1-1
CDR3aa: CATSRDRRAWNTEAFF
CDR3nt: TGTGCCACCAGCAGAGACAGGAGGGCTTGGAACACTGAAGCTTTCTTT

v_gene: TRBV12-3/TRBV12-4
abundance: NA
d_gene: NA
j_gene: TRBJ1-1
CDR3aa: CASSPRGGTEAFF
CDR3nt: TGTGCCAGCAGTCCAAGGGGAGGGACTGAAGCTTTCTTT

v_gene: TRBV6-5
abundance: NA
d_gene: NA
j_gene: TRBJ1-1
CDR3aa: CASSRTLFTEAFF
CDR3nt: TGTGCCAGCAGCCGTACTCTTTTCACTGAAGCTTTCTTT

v_gene: TRBV6-5
abundance: NA
d_gene: NA
j_gene: TRBJ2-7
CDR3aa: CASSPTSTPYEQYF
CDR3nt: TGTGCCAGCAGCCCCACTAGCACCCCCTACGAGCAGTACTTC

v_gene: TRBV27
abundance: NA
d_gene: TRBD1
j_gene: TRBJ1-5
CDR3aa: CASSSYGTGPSNQPQHF
CDR3nt: TGTGCCAGCAGTTCATATGGGACAGGCCCTAGCAATCAGCCCCAGCATTTT

v_gene: TRBV25-1
abundance: few
d_gene: TRBD1
j_gene: TRBJ1-1
CDR3aa: CASAATGGTEAFF
CDR3nt: TGTGCCAGCGCGGCGACAGGGGGCACTGAAGCTTTCTTT

v_gene: TRBV5-1
abundance: NA
d_gene: NA
j_gene: TRBJ1-2
CDR3aa: CASSLAGGDYGYTF
CDR3nt: TGCGCCAGCAGCTTGGCGGGGGGCGACTATGGCTACACCTTC

v_gene: TRBV3-1/TRBV3-2
abundance: NA
d_gene: NA
j_gene: TRBJ2-7
CDR3aa: CASSQDPGARYEQYF
CDR3nt: TGTGCCAGCAGCCAAGATCCAGGGGCTCGATACGAGCAGTACTTC

v_gene: TRBV15
abundance: once
d_gene: NA
j_gene: TRBJ1-2
CDR3aa: CATSRGSGDGYTF
CDR3nt: TGTGCCACCAGCAGAGGAAGCGGGGATGGCTACACCTTC

v_gene: TRBV20-1
abundance: NA
d_gene: NA
j_gene: TRBJ2-1
CDR3aa: CSTRTGSEQFF
CDR3nt: TGCAGTACTAGAACAGGGAGTGAGCAGTTCTTC

v_gene: TRBV6-1
abundance: NA
d_gene: TRBD1
j_gene: TRBJ1-2
CDR3aa: CASREGTGGGKAYGYTF
CDR3nt: TGTGCCAGCAGGGAAGGGACAGGGGGCGGGAAGGCCTATGGCTACACCTTC

v_gene: TRBV5-4
abundance: NA
d_gene: NA
j_gene: TRBJ1-1
CDR3aa: CASSLPGGGNTEAFF
CDR3nt: TGTGCCAGCAGCTTGCCGGGGGGCGGCAACACTGAAGCTTTCTTT

v_gene: TRBV5-4
abundance: NA
d_gene: TRBD1
j_gene: TRBJ2-7
CDR3aa: CASSRSTQGTYEQYF
CDR3nt: TGTGCCAGCAGTCGATCTACACAGGGGACCTACGAGCAGTACTTC

v_gene: TRBV6-5
abundance: NA
d_gene: TRBD1
j_gene: TRBJ1-2
CDR3aa: CASSSGQGYGYTF
CDR3nt: TGTGCCAGCAGCTCCGGACAGGGCTATGGCTACACCTTC

v_gene: TRBV5-1
abundance: NA
d_gene: TRBD1
j_gene: TRBJ2-1
CDR3aa: CASSPEGQGTYNEQFF
CDR3nt: TGCGCCAGCAGCCCCGAGGGACAGGGGACCTACAATGAGCAGTTCTTC

v_gene: TRBV6-5
abundance: NA
d_gene: NA
j_gene: TRBJ1-1
CDR3aa: CASSPSGGGNTEAFF
CDR3nt: TGTGCCAGCAGTCCGTCGGGGGGAGGGAACACTGAAGCTTTCTTT

v_gene: TRBV18
abundance: NA
d_gene: TRBD1
j_gene: TRBJ1-2
CDR3aa: CASSPVTGSNYGYTF
CDR3nt: TGTGCCAGCTCACCCGTGACAGGGTCGAACTATGGCTACACCTTC

v_gene: TRBV11-2
abundance: NA
d_gene: NA
j_gene: TRBJ2-1
CDR3aa: CASSQSLTSFNEQFF
CDR3nt: TGTGCCAGCAGCCAATCCCTGACTAGTTTCAATGAGCAGTTCTTC

v_gene: TRBV11-1
abundance: NA
d_gene: TRBD1
j_gene: TRBJ1-1
CDR3aa: CASSVLSTGRFTEAFF
CDR3nt: TGTGCCAGCAGCGTTCTGTCGACAGGGAGATTCACTGAAGCTTTCTTT

v_gene: TRBV3-1/TRBV3-2
abundance: few
d_gene: NA
j_gene: TRBJ1-2
CDR3aa: CASTPRLTGYGYTF
CDR3nt: TGTGCCAGCACCCCTCGACTGACAGGCTATGGCTACACCTTC

v_gene: TRBV5-1
abundance: NA
d_gene: NA
j_gene: TRBJ1-2
CDR3aa: CASSLGANGDNYGYTF
CDR3nt: TGCGCCAGCAGCTTGGGAGCGAACGGGGATAACTATGGCTACACCTTC

v_gene: TRBV7-9
abundance: NA
d_gene: TRBD1
j_gene: TRBJ1-2
CDR3aa: CASSENRGFYGYTF
CDR3nt: TGTGCCAGCAGCGAAAACAGGGGGTTCTATGGCTACACCTTC

v_gene: TRBV11-2
abundance: NA
d_gene: NA
j_gene: TRBJ2-3
CDR3aa: CASSLPTDTQYF
CDR3nt: TGTGCCAGCAGCTTACCAACAGATACGCAGTATTTT

v_gene: TRBV2
abundance: NA
d_gene: NA
j_gene: TRBJ2-1
CDR3aa: CASSEVQGPFNEQFF
CDR3nt: TGTGCCAGCAGTGAGGTACAGGGTCCATTTAATGAGCAGTTCTTC

v_gene: TRBV6-1
abundance: NA
d_gene: TRBD2
j_gene: TRBJ2-5
CDR3aa: CASSEGLAGTQETQYF
CDR3nt: TGTGCCAGCAGTGAAGGCCTAGCGGGGACTCAAGAGACCCAGTACTTC

v_gene: TRBV7-9
abundance: NA
d_gene: NA
j_gene: TRBJ1-2
CDR3aa: CASSFNGEGYTF
CDR3nt: TGTGCCAGCAGCTTCAACGGGGAAGGCTACACCTTC

v_gene: TRBV5-5
abundance: NA
d_gene: TRBD2
j_gene: TRBJ2-3
CDR3aa: CASSHLAGASTDTQYF
CDR3nt: TGTGCCAGCAGCCACTTAGCGGGGGCCAGCACAGATACGCAGTATTTT

v_gene: TRBV10-3
abundance: NA
d_gene: TRBD2
j_gene: TRBJ2-1
CDR3aa: CATLAGGFYNEQFF
CDR3nt: TGTGCCACTTTAGCGGGGGGCTTCTACAATGAGCAGTTCTTC